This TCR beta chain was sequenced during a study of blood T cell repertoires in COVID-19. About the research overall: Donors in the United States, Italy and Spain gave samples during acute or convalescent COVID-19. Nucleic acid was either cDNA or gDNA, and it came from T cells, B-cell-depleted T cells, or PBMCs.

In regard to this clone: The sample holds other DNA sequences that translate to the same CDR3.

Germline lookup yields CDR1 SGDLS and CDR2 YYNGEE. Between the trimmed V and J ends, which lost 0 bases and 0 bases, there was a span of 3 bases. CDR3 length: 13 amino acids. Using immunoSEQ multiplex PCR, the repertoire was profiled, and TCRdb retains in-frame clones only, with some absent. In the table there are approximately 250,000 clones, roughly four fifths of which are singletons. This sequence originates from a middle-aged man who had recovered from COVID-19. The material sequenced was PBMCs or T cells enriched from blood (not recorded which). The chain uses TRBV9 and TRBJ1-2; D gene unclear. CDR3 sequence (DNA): TGTGCCAGCAGCGTAGACACTAACTATGGCTACACCTTC. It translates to CASSVDTNYGYTF.